Below, 8 T cell receptor beta chains from the same sample are listed, as sequenced in a study of regulatory T cells in long-lasting Graves disease. Library construction for TCR beta used iRepertoire HTBI primers and Arm-PCR of CDR3 regions. TCRdb re-derived calls from the multiplex PCR reads in MiXCR, one entry per CDR3 protein. The sample lists 400,000 to 500,000 distinct CDR3 sequences; less than 15% were seen once. The time point was: newly diagnosed GD, antithyroid drugs for less than 3 months. Scientists built the TCR library using RNA that was extracted from PBMCs. These data were also filed under a second study, of T cells in Graves' hyperthyroidism and ophthalmopathy.

This specimen was peripheral blood mononuclear cells (PBMCs), taken at new diagnosis, from a patient treated with antithyroid drugs. Source of these receptors: a woman between 50 and 59 years old with Graves disease.

In this sample, this clonotype turned up many times. The chain recombines TRBV6-1 with TRBJ2-7; D remains unclear. Deletions cut 3 bases from V and 4 bases from J, with 7 bases between. This CDR3 is built from 12 residues. Germline-derived CDR1 and CDR2 are MNHNS and SASEGT. This CDR3 reads CASSDPGYEQYF. In nucleotides, the CDR3 is TGTGCCAGCAGTGACCCTGGATACGAGCAGTACTTC.

The gene calls are TRBV7-9 and TRBJ2-1; D not certain. Per germline, CDR1 SEHNR and CDR2 FQNEAQ (reference sequence). This CDR3 spans 15 amino acids. V was clipped by 7 bases and J by 10 bases, with 23 bases between them. CDR3 DNA sequence: TGTGCCAGCACCACGACGTCCCGCTATTTTTGGGAGCAGTTCTTC. It specifies CASTTTSRYFWEQFF.

This clonotype has a count of ten or more. The genes are TRBV7-9 and TRBJ2-3; D gene uncertain. V lost 2 bases to trimming and J lost 2 bases, with 14 bases between them. The CDR3 runs 16 residues. Germline V gene data show CDR1 as SEHNR and CDR2 as FQNEAQ (reference sequence). The CDR3 DNA follows: TGTGCCAGCAGCTTACGATTGTCTAACCCCACAGATACGCAGTATTTT. This sequence encodes CASSLRLSNPTDTQYF.

In its sample, this clonotype was seen many times. The J gene is TRBJ2-7, the V gene TRBV28, with D tentatively TRBD1 (6 bases). V gave up 3 bases and J gave up 2 bases, with 11 bases separating them. The CDR3 runs 14 residues. Germline CDR1 MDHEN, CDR2 SYDVKM. The CDR3 DNA follows: TGTGCCAGCAGTTTTGGGGACAAACCCTACGAGCAGTACTTC. This translates into CASSFGDKPYEQYF. The full variable domain, completed using reference TRBV28 and TRBJ2-7, is DVKVTQSSRYLVKRTGEKVFLECVQDMDHENMFWYRQDPGLGLRLIYFSYDVKMKEKGDIPEGYSVSREKKERFSLILESASTNQTSMYLCASSFGDKPYEQYFGPGTRLTVT.

This clonotype came up many times. V gene TRBV2 combines with J gene TRBJ2-2; D is undetermined. The germline CDR1 and CDR2 sequences are SNHLY and FYNNEI. The CDR3 has 15 amino acids. Between the trimmed V and J ends, which lost 8 bases and 0 bases, there was a span of 13 bases. The CDR3 region is CASRPTSSNTGELFF. The CDR3, as DNA: TGTGCCAGCCGGCCCACTTCGTCGAACACCGGGGAGCTGTTTTTT.

This clonotype was picked up a small number of times. The chain joins TRBV24-1 to TRBJ2-1; D is unclear. Trimming took 0 bases from V and 6 from J, leaving 11 bases between them. The CDR3 runs 15 residues. Germline assignment: CDR1 KGHDR and CDR2 SFDVKD. As DNA, the CDR3 is TGTGCCACCAGTGATTTGCCAGCGTGGGGCAATGAGCAGTTCTTC. Its protein is CATSDLPAWGNEQFF.

The chain recombines TRBV19 with TRBJ1-1, with D hard to call. Per the germline V gene, CDR1 is LNHDA and CDR2 is SQIVND (reference sequence). Trimming left V 5 bases short and J 3 bases short, with 13 bases between. The CDR3 totals 14 residues. CDR3 sequence (DNA): TGTGCCAGTAGTCCACCCGGGTTCTACACTGAAGCTTTCTTT. Residues: CASSPPGFYTEAFF.

This clonotype was seen only a few times. The chain employs TRBV9 and TRBJ2-2; D is possibly TRBD2 (7 bases). The V end was cut by 0 bases, the J end by 5 bases, with 14 bases between. This CDR3 is 16 amino acids long. Germline V gene lookup returns CDR1 SGDLS and CDR2 YYNGEE. CDR3 coding DNA: TGTGCCAGCAGCGTAGAAAAGGGGGAGGGGACCGGGGAGCTGTTTTTT. This gives the protein CASSVEKGEGTGELFF.